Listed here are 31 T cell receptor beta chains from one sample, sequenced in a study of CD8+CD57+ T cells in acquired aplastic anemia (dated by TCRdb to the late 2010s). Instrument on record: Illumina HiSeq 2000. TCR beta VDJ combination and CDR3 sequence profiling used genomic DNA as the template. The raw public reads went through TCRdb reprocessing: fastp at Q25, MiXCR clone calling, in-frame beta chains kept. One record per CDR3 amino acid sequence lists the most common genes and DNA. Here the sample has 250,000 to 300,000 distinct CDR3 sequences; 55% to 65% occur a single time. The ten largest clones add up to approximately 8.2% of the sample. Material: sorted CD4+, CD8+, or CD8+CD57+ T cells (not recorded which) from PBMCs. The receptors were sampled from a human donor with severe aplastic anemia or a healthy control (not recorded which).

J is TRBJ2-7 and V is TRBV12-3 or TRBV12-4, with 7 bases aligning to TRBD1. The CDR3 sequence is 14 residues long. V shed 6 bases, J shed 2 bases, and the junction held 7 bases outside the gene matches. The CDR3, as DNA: TGTGCCAGCAGGAGACAGGGCATTCCCTACGAGCAGTACTTC. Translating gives CASRRQGIPYEQYF.

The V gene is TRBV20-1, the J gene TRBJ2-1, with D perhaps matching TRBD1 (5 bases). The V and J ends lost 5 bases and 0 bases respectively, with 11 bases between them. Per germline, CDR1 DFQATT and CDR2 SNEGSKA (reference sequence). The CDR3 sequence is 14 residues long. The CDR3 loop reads CSAETDSSYNEQFF. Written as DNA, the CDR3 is TGCAGTGCTGAGACAGACAGCTCCTACAATGAGCAGTTCTTC.

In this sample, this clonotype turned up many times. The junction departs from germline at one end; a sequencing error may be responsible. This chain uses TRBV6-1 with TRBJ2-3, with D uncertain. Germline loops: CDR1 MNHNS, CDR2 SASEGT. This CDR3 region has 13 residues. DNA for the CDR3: TGTGCCAGCAGCGAAGTGGCTTCAGATACGCAGTATTTT. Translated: CASSEVASDTQYF.

The CDR3 DNA is TGCAGTGCCCCTGTGGGGGCGAAGGGCTACACCTTC. It is translated as CSAPVGAKGYTF. The chain combines TRBV20-1 with TRBJ1-2; D might be TRBD1 (6 bases). Germline CDR1 reads DFQATT; CDR2 reads SNEGSKA (reference sequence). Deletions cut 6 bases from V and 8 bases from J, with 16 bases between. The CDR3 spans 12 residues.

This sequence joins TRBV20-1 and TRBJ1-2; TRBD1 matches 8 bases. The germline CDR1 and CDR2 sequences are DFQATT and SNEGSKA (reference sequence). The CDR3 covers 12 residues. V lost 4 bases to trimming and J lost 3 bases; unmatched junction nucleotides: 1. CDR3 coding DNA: TGCAGTGCTACAGGGGGCGACTATGGCTACACCTTC. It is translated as CSATGGDYGYTF.

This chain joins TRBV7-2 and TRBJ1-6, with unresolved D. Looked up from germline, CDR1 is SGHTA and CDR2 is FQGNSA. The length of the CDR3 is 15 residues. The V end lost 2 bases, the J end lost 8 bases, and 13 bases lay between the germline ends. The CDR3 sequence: CASSLKGSRDSPLHF. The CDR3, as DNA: TGTGCCAGCAGCTTAAAAGGCAGTAGGGATTCACCCCTCCACTTT. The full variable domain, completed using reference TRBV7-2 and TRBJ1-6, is GAGVSQSPSNKVTEKGKDVELRCDPISGHTALYWYRQSLGQGLEFLIYFQGNSAPDKSGLPSDRFSAERTGGSVSTLTIQRTQQEDSAVYLCASSLKGSRDSPLHFGNGTRLTVT.

Here the CDR3 reads CATSDWGHPYEQYF. Written as DNA, the CDR3 is TGTGCCACCAGTGATTGGGGGCACCCCTACGAGCAGTACTTC. This chain uses TRBV7-2 with TRBJ2-7; tentative D call: TRBD1 (6 bases). V lost 10 bases, J lost 2 bases, and 18 bases lay in between. The CDR3 extends over 14 amino acids. The V gene's germline CDR1 is SGHTA and CDR2 FQGNSA.

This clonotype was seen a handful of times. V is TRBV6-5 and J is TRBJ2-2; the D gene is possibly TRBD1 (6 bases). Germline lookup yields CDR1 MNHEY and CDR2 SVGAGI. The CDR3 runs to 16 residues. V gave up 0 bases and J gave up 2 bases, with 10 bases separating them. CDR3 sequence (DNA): TGTGCCAGCAGTTACTCAATGACAGGAAACACCGGGGAGCTGTTTTTT. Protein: CASSYSMTGNTGELFF.

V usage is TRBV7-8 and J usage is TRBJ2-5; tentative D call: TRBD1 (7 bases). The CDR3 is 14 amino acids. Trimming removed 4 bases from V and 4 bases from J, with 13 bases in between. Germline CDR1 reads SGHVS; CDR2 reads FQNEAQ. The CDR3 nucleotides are TGTGCCAGCAGCTCGGTCAGGGGGGTAGAGACCCAGTACTTC. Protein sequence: CASSSVRGVETQYF.

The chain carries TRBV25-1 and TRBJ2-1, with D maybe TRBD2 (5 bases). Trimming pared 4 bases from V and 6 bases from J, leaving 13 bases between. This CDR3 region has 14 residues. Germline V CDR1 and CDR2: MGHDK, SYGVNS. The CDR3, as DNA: TGTGCCAGCAGTGGAGAACCGGGAAGCAATGAGCAGTTCTTC. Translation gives CASSGEPGSNEQFF.

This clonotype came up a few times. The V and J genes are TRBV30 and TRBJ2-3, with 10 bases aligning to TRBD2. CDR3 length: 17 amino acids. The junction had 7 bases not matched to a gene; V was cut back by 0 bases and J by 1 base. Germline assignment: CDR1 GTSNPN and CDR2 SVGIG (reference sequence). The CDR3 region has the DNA TGTGCCTGGAGTGTATTTCTTAGCGGGGGGCGCACAGATACGCAGTATTTT. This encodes CAWSVFLSGGRTDTQYF.

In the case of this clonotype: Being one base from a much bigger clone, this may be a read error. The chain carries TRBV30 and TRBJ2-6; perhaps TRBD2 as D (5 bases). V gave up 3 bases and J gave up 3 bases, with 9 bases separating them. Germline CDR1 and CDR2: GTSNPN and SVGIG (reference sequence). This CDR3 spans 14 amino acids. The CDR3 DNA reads TGTGCCTGGAGAGACGGGGTTGGGGCCAACGTCCTGACTTTC. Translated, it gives CAWRDGVGANVLTF. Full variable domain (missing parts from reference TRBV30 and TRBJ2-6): SQTIHQWPATLVQPVGSPLSLECTVEGTSNPNLYWYRQAAGRGLQLLFYSVGIGQISSEVPQNLSASRPQDRQFILSSKKLLLSDSGFYLCAWRDGVGANVLTFGAGSRLTVL.

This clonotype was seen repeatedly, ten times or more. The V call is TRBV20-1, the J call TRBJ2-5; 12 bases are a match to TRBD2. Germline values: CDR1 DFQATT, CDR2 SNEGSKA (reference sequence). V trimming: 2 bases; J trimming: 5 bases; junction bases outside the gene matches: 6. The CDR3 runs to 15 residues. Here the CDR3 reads CSARQPTSGGETQYF. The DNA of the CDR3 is TGCAGTGCTAGACAACCGACTAGCGGGGGTGAGACCCAGTACTTC.

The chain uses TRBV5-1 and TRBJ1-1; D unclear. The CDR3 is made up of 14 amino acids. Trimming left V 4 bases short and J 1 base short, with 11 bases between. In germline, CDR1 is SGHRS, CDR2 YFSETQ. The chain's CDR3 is CASSVDVRNTEAFF. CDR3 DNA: TGCGCCAGCAGCGTGGACGTACGGAACACTGAAGCTTTCTTT.

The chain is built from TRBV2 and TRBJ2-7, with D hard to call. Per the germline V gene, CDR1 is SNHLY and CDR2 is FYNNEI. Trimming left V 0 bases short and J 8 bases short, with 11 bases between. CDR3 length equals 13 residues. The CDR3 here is CASSEAGLGKQYF. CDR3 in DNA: TGTGCCAGCAGTGAAGCGGGCCTGGGTAAGCAGTACTTC.

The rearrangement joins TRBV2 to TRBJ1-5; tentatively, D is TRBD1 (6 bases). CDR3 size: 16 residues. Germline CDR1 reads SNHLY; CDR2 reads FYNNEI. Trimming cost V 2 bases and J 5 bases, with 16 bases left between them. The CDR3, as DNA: TGTGCCAGCAGTGAACGGAAGGACAGACGGCATCAGCCCCAGCATTTT. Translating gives CASSERKDRRHQPQHF.

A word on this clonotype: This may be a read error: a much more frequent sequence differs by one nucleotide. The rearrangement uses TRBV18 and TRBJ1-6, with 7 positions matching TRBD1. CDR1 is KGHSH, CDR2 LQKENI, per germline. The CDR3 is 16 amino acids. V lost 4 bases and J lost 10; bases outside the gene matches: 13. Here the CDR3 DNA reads TGTGCCAGCTCACTAAGGGCGACAGGGAGGAAGTCACCCCTCCACTTT. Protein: CASSLRATGRKSPLHF.

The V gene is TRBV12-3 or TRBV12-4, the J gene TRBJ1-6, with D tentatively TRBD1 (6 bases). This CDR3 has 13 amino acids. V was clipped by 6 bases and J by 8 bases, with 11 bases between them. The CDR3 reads CASSQGGYSPLHF. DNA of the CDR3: TGTGCCAGCAGCCAAGGGGGATATTCACCCCTCCACTTT.

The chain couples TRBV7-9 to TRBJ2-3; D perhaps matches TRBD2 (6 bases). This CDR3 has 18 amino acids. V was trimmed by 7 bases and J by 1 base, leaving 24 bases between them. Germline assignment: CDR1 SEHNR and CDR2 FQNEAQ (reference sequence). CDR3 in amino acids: CASKSGGGAGLGTDTQYF. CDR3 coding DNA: TGTGCCAGCAAAAGCGGAGGAGGGGCGGGATTGGGCACAGATACGCAGTATTTT. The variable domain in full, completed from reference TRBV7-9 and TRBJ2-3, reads DTGVSQNPRHKITKRGQNVTFRCDPISEHNRLYWYRQTLGQGPEFLTYFQNEAQLEKSRLLSDRFSAERPKGSFSTLEIQRTEQGDSAMYLCASKSGGGAGLGTDTQYFGPGTRLTVL.

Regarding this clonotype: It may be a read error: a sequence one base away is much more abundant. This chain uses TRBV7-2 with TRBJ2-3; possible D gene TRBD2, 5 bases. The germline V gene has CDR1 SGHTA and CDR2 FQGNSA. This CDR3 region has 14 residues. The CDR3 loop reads CASSPLSSTDTPYF. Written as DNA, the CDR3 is TGTGCCAGCTCACCTCTTTCTAGCACAGATACGCCGTATTTT.

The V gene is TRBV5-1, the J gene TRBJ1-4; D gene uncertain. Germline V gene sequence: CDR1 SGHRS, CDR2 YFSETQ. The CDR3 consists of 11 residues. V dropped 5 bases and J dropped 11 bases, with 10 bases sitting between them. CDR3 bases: TGCGCCAGCAGGCGGGGAGAGAAACTGTTTTTT. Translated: CASRRGEKLFF.

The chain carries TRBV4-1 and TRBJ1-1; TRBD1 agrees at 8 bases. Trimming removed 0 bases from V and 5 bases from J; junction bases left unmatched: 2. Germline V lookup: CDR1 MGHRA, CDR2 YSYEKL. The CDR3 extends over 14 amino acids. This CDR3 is CASSQEQGGTEAFF. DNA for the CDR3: TGCGCCAGCAGCCAAGAACAGGGGGGGACTGAAGCTTTCTTT.

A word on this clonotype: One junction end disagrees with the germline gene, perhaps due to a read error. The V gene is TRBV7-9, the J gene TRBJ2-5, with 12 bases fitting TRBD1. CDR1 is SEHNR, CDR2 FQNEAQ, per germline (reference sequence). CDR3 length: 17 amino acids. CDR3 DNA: TGCGCCAGCAGGGGACAGGGGGCCTCCCGGGGGTGGGAGACCCAGTACTTC. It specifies CASRGQGASRGWETQYF.

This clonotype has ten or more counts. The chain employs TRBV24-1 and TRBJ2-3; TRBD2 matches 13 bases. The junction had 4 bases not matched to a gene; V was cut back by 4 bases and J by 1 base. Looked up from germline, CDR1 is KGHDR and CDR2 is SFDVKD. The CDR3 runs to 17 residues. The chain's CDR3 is CATSEWTSGGRTDTQYF. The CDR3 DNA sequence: TGTGCCACCAGTGAGTGGACTAGCGGGGGACGCACAGATACGCAGTATTTT.

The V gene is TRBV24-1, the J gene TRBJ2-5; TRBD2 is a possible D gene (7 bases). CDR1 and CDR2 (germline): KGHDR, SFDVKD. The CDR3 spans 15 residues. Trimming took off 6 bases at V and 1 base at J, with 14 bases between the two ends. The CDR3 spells CATSNPAGAQETQYF. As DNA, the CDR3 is TGTGCCACCAGTAACCCCGCGGGGGCCCAAGAGACCCAGTACTTC.

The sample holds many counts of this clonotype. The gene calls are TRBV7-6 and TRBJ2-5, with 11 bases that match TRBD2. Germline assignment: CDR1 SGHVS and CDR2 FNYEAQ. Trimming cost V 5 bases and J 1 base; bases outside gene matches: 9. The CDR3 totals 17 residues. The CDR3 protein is CASSPLGGLAVQETQYF. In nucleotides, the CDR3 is TGTGCCAGCAGCCCCCTTGGGGGACTAGCGGTCCAAGAGACCCAGTACTTC.

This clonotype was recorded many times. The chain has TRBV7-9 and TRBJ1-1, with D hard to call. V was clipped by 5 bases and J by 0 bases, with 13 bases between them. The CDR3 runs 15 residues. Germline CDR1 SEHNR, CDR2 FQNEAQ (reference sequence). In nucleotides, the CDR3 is TGTGCCAGCAGCCCGGGCCAGATTATGAACACTGAAGCTTTCTTT. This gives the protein CASSPGQIMNTEAFF.

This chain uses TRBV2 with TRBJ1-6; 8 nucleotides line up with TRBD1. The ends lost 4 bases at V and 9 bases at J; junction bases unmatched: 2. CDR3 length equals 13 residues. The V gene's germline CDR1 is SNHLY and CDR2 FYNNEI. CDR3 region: CASSGQGSSPLHF. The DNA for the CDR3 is TGTGCCAGCAGTGGACAGGGGAGTTCACCCCTCCACTTT.

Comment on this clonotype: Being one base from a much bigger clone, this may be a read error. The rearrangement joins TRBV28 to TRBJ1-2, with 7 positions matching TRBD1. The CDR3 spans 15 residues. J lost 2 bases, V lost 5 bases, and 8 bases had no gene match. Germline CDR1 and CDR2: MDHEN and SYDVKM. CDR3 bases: TGTGCCAGCAGTGAGACAGTACAGGGGAACTATGGCTACACCTTC. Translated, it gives CASSETVQGNYGYTF.

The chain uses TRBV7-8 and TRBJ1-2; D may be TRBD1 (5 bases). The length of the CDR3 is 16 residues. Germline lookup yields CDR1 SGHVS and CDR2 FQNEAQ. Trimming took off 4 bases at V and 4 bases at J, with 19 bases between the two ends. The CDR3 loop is CASSSLGLDKGYGYTF. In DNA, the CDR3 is TGTGCCAGCAGCTCCCTCGGGTTGGACAAAGGCTATGGCTACACCTTC.

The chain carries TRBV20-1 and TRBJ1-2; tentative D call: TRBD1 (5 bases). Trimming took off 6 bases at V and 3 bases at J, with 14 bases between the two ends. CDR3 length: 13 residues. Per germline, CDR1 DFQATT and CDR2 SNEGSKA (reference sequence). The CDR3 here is CSAYRDGDYGYTF. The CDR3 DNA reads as TGCAGTGCCTACCGGGACGGTGACTATGGCTACACCTTC.